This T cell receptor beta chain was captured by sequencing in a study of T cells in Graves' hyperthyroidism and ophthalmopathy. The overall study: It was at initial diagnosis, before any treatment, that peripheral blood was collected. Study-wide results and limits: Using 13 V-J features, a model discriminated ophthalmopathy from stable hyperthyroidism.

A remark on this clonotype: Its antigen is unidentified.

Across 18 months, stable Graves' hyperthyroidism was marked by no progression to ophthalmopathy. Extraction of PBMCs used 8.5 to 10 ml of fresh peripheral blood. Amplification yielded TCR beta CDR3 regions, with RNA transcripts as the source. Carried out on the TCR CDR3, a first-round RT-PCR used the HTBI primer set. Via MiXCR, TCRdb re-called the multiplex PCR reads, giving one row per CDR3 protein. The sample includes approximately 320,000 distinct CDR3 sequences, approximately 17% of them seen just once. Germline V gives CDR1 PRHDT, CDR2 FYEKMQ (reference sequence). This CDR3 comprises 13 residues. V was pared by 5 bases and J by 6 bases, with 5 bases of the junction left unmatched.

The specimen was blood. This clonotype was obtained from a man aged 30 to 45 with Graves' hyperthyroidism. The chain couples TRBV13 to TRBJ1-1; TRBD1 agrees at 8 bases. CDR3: CASSPDRGSEAFF. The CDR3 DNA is TGTGCCAGCAGCCCAGACAGGGGATCTGAAGCTTTCTTT.